This section outlines one T cell receptor beta chain sequence together with its context. Its recognized antigen is unknown. No quality values exist for individual bases; no much larger clone is one base distant. The data are from a study of cytomegalovirus exposure and HLA in healthy donors (TCRdb year 2017). Turning to the overall study: A later analysis indicated that the 110 or so validation repertoires were generated on the platform also employed for the 700 or so repertoires of the first cohort. The aim of the study was to test whether cataloging public T cell receptors could identify signatures of past pathogen exposure. Besides the first cohort of more than 650 subjects, a separate validation cohort made up of over 100 different subjects was used. The study combined high-throughput TCR immunosequencing, statistical association of individual TCRs with disease status, and machine learning to predict cytomegalovirus infection status. Overall study outcomes, separate from this receptor: Across donors, most TCR sequences were observed very rarely, whereas some public TCRs were present in many individuals. In vitro tests confirmed that a few of the cytomegalovirus-associated TCR beta chains recognize cytomegalovirus antigens. The study listed 164 TCR beta chains as associated with cytomegalovirus. A later analysis lacked HLA typing for the validation cohort, so it scored co-occurrence in that cohort across all 110 or so repertoires. Subsequent analysis determined that TCRs grouped into clusters in the first cohort also showed a tendency toward co-occurrence across the 130 or so validation repertoires, and 90% to 95% of cluster scores exceeded 0. The authors suggested that the approach could potentially be extended to other disease states and immunological phenotypes. In both the original and validation cohorts, the classifier was reported to diagnose cytomegalovirus status with high specificity and sensitivity.

The library came from the immunoSEQ multiplex PCR assay. Per the source publication's procedure: To diagnose cytomegalovirus status from the catalog of TCR beta chain sequences, a statistical classification framework was built. What TCRdb holds here is the immuneACCESS table cut down to in-frame rearrangements. Part of the clones is not present; checked against another copy, under half of the missing clones reflect an unresolved V gene, and the others are unexplained. Clonal size and the V and J genes are those of that table, whereas D and trimming came from the DNA. The sample contains about 150,000 clones, about 86% of them found a single time. The ten largest clonotypes hold approximately 2% of the sample. The donors belonged to the validation cohort of approximately 130 subjects, which was separate from the roughly 700-subject first cohort. Sequenced sample: PBMCs. This clonotype originated in a human donor in good health.

This receptor has the CDR3 CASSLESGTYNEQFF. In nucleotides, the sequence is TGTGCCAGCAGCTTGGAAAGCGGGACTTACAATGAGCAGTTCTTC. The sequence links TRBV7-3 to TRBJ2-1; the central 7 bases match TRBD2. Sequences SGHTA (CDR1) and FQGTGA (CDR2) are obtained from the germline V gene. Trimming leaves V shorter by 3 bases and J shorter by 4 bases, with the junction holding 6 bases beyond the gene matches. The CDR3 contains 15 residues, cysteine and phenylalanine counted. The DNA shown is the 45-base CDR3, in frame from base 1. Joined to the reference TRBV7-3 and TRBJ2-1 proteins, this CDR3 gives the full variable domain: GAGVSQTPSNKVTEKGKYVELRCDPISGHTALYWYRQSLGQGPEFLIYFQGTGAADDSGLPNDRFFAVRPEGSVSTLKIQRTERGDSAVYLCASSLESGTYNEQFFGPGTRLTVL.